This T cell receptor (beta chain) stems from a study of chemoradiotherapy in HPV16-positive cancers. Overall study: Functional T-cell assays on a couple of HPV16-positive patients' cells defined candidate HPV-specific clones and common TCR motifs.

Sequenced by immunoSEQ multiplex PCR; TCRdb stores in-frame clones only, minus some. The data show some 7,200 clones, 88% seen once. Study-wide findings and caveats: Candidate HPV-specific clones and E7-related TCR motifs grew in tumor during treatment. HPV-responsive T-cell expansion during chemoradiotherapy was linked to improved recurrence-free survival in HPV16-positive patients.

Germline V gene sequence: CDR1 SGHNT, CDR2 YENEEA. The CDR3 is 15 amino acids. With 0 bases removed from V and 10 bases from J, the gap between germline ends came to 17 bases. Of note for this clone: Its antigen remains unknown.

The V call is TRBV11-3, the J call TRBJ2-3, with D maybe TRBD2 (6 bases). The sample consisted of tumor tissue, taken from a patient who underwent chemoradiotherapy. This receptor was obtained from a human donor with HPV-associated anogenital cancer. CDR3 region: CASSLDSGVHNAQYF. In DNA, the CDR3 is TGTGCCAGCAGCTTAGATTCGGGGGTCCACAATGCGCAGTATTTT. The whole variable domain, filled in from reference TRBV11-3 and TRBJ2-3, reads EAGVVQSPRYKIIEKKQPVAFWCNPISGHNTLYWYLQNLGQGPELLIRYENEEAVDDSQLPKDRFSAERLKGVDSTLKIQPAELGDSAVYLCASSLDSGVHNAQYFGPGTRLTVL.